The present entry profiles one TCR beta chain with its context. Antigen: not known. As to treatment: approximately nine-day PBMC culture with coronavirus spike peptide pools or control peptides (ViraFEST assay). This sample was taken from a study of vaccination and CD4 T cells after COVID-19. With the Oncomine TCR Beta short-read assay, DNA from cultured CD4+ T cells was sequenced. TCRdb called the PCR reads again in MiXCR, with one record for every CDR3 protein. Here the sample spans 12,000 or so distinct CDR3 sequences, about 37% being singletons. The CDR3 has 13 amino acids. The germline V gene encodes CDR1 MNHNS and CDR2 SASEGT. The V end was cut by 7 bases, the J end by 0 bases, with 9 bases between.

The chain combines TRBV6-1 with TRBJ1-1; perhaps TRBD1 as D (6 bases). The sequence derives from a human donor with COVID-19. The sample comprised cultured CD4+ T cells from blood. The CDR3 sequence: CASIRDMNTEAFF. Written as DNA, the CDR3 is TGTGCCAGCATACGGGACATGAACACTGAAGCTTTCTTT.